This note documents a single T cell receptor (beta chain) sequence. As yet, its antigen is unknown. Time point meaning: persistent/refractory GD, antithyroid drugs over 5 years with positive TRAb. PBMC-extracted RNA yielded the TCR library. CDR3 regions were amplified by Arm-PCR using iRepertoire HTBI primers to build TCR beta libraries. One entry per CDR3 protein, called by TCRdb with MiXCR from the multiplex PCR reads. This sample carries a few hundred thousand distinct CDR3 sequences, roughly 20% of them seen once, and the ten largest clones take about 27%. This record comes from a study of regulatory T cells in long-lasting Graves disease. Broader study findings: Owing to a sample size that was small, accuracy may have been reduced.

The CDR3 length is 14 residues. The V and J ends lost 2 bases and 0 bases respectively, with 5 bases between them. Germline lookup yields CDR1 SGDLS and CDR2 YYNGEE. This sample comprised peripheral blood mononuclear cells (PBMCs), obtained when the disease was refractory, from a patient treated with antithyroid drugs. The origin of this receptor is a woman aged 40 to 50 with Graves disease. The chain combines TRBV9 with TRBJ2-2; D not resolved. The CDR3 protein is CASSVLSNTGELFF. The CDR3 DNA follows: TGTGCCAGCAGCGTTCTTTCGAACACCGGGGAGCTGTTTTTT.